This T cell receptor beta chain comes out of a study of T cells in Graves' hyperthyroidism and ophthalmopathy. Study-wide points: Among clonotypes expanded in thyroid above 0.001, most were also found in blood.

Germline V CDR1 and CDR2: KGHSH, LQKENI. This CDR3 has 15 residues. V lost 2 bases to trimming and J lost 3 bases, with 11 bases between them. Researchers took RNA transcripts and amplified the TCR beta CDR3 regions from them. The TCR CDR3 first-round RT-PCR relied on the HTBI primer set. One entry per CDR3 protein, called by TCRdb with MiXCR from the multiplex PCR reads. Among some 720,000 distinct CDR3 sequences listed, 16% were seen once. This clonotype was seen a handful of times. Its cognate antigen is unknown. Source material: blood. The rearrangement joins TRBV18 to TRBJ1-5; no clear D gene. This receptor was taken from a young man with Graves' hyperthyroidism. This CDR3 is CASSPFEGLNQPQHF. CDR3 nucleotide sequence: TGTGCCAGCTCACCATTTGAGGGCCTCAATCAGCCCCAGCATTTT.